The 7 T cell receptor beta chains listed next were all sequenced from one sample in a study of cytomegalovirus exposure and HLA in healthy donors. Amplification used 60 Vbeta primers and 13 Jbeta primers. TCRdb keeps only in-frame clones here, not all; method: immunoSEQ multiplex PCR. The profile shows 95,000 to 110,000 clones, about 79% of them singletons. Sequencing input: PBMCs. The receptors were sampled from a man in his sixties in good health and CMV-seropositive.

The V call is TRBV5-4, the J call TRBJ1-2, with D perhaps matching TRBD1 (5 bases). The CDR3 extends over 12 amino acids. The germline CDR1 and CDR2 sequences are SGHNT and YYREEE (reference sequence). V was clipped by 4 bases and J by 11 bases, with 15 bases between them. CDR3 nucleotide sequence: TGTGCCAGCAGCGCACCTGGGGGGAGGTACACCTTC. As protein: CASSAPGGRYTF.

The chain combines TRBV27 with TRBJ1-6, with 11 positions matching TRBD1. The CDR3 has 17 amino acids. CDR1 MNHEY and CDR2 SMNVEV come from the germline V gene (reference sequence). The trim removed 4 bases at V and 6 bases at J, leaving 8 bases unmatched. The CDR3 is CASSSLGQGARNSPLHF. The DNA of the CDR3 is TGTGCCAGCAGTTCCCTTGGACAGGGGGCGCGTAATTCACCCCTCCACTTT.

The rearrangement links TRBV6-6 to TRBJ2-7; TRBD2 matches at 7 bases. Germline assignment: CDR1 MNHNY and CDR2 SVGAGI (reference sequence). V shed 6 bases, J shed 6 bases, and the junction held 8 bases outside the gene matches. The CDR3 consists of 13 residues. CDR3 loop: CASSPPGGAEQYF. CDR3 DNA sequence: TGTGCCAGCAGCCCCCCGGGGGGTGCCGAGCAGTACTTC.

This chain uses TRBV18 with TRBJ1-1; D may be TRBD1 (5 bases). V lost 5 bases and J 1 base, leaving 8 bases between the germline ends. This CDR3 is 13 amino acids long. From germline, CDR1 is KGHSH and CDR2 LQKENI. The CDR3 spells CASSVTENTEAFF. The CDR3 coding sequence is TGTGCCAGCTCAGTGACAGAGAACACTGAAGCTTTCTTT.

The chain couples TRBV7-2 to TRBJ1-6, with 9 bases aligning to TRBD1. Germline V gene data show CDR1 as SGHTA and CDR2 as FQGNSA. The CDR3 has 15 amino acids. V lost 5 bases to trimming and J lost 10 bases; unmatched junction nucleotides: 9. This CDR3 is CASSPPTGGLSPLHF. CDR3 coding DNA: TGTGCCAGCAGCCCTCCGACAGGGGGATTATCACCCCTCCACTTT.

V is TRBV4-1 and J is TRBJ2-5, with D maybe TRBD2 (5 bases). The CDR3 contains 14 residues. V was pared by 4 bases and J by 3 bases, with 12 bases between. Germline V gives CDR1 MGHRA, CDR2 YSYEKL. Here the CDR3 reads CASSPLEGKETQYF. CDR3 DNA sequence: TGCGCCAGCAGCCCCCTCGAGGGAAAAGAGACCCAGTACTTC.

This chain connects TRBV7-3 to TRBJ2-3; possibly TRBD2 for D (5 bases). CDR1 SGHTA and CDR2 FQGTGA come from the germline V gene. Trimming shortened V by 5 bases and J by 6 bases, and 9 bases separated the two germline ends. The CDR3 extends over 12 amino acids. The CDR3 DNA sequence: TGTGCCAGCAGCCCATCGGGGGATACGCAGTATTTT. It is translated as CASSPSGDTQYF.